Following are 26 T cell receptor beta chains from one sample sequenced in a study of technical replicates of blood from several donors. Sequencing was performed with immunoSEQ multiplex PCR; in TCRdb, only in-frame clones are kept and a portion is missing. The sample yields roughly 60,000 clones, roughly 89% seen once. The sample was PBMCs. These receptors all stem from a human donor in good health. Some clones in this sample may be carry-over from other donors' samples.

CDR3: CAAQRQGSNDEQYF. The CDR3 nucleotides are TGTGCCGCCCAGAGACAGGGCTCAAACGACGAGCAGTACTTC. The chain couples TRBV10-3 to TRBJ2-7, with 7 bases fitting TRBD1. The CDR3 loop spans 14 amino acids. Trimming took 11 bases from V and 5 from J; bases not matched to a gene: 15. Looked up from germline, CDR1 is ENHRY and CDR2 is SYGVKD.

This clone was seen only once. This chain joins TRBV21-1 and TRBJ2-1; the listed D gene, TRBD1, was not tested against the DNA. TRBV21-1 is deemed a pseudogene. The CDR3 is 14 residues long. CDR3 nucleotide sequence: TGTGCCAGCAGCAGGGACAGGGCCTACAATGAGCAGTTCTTC. Encoded protein: CASSRDRAYNEQFF.

The chain has TRBV4-2 and TRBJ2-1; 12 bases map to TRBD2. Germline V gene data show CDR1 as LGHNA and CDR2 as YNFKEQ. V gave up 1 base and J gave up 8 bases; unmatched junction bases: 6. The CDR3 has 16 amino acids. The CDR3 bases are TGTGCCAGCAGCCAAGCTAGCGGGGGGGCGGGGGATGAGCAGTTCTTC. It encodes CASSQASGGAGDEQFF.

The chain links TRBV5-4 to TRBJ1-1; D is unresolved. The CDR3 covers 13 residues. Trimming cost V 2 bases and J 1 base, with 6 bases left between them. Germline CDR1 reads SGHNT; CDR2 reads YYREEE (reference sequence). The CDR3: CASSFPGNTEAFF. The CDR3 DNA sequence: TGTGCCAGCAGCTTTCCCGGGAACACTGAAGCTTTCTTT.

This clone came up a few times. The chain uses TRBV27 and TRBJ2-7; 11 bases map to TRBD2. The CDR3 sequence is 14 residues long. CDR1 MNHEY and CDR2 SMNVEV come from the germline V gene (reference sequence). The V segment lost 5 bases and the J segment 4 bases; nucleotides outside the gene matches: 4. DNA for the CDR3: TGTGCCAGCAGTCGCCGGACTAGCGGGTACGAGCAGTACTTC. It specifies CASSRRTSGYEQYF.

This clone was seen just once. The chain joins TRBV4-3 to TRBJ2-5; no definite D call. This CDR3 has 14 amino acids. V shed 0 bases and J shed 4 bases, with 9 bases lying between them. CDR1 and CDR2 (germline): LGHNA, YSLEER. The CDR3 is CASSQDAGLETQYF. The CDR3 bases are TGCGCCAGCAGCCAAGACGCTGGGCTAGAGACCCAGTACTTC.

The CDR3 DNA is TGTGCCTGGAGTGTAGGTGCCAGCGGGAGGATCTACAATGAGCAGTTCTTC. It encodes CAWSVGASGRIYNEQFF. This sequence joins TRBV30 and TRBJ2-1; TRBD2 agrees at 9 bases. From germline, CDR1 is GTSNPN and CDR2 SVGIG (reference sequence). Unmatched junction bases numbered 9, after V lost 0 bases and J lost 3 bases. The CDR3 totals 17 residues.

The rearrangement joins TRBV29-1 to TRBJ2-5; D is possibly TRBD2 (6 bases). The germline V and J ends were trimmed by 5 bases and 0 bases, with 7 bases remaining between them. There are 12 residues in the CDR3. Looked up from germline, CDR1 is SQVTM and CDR2 is ANQGSEA. The chain's CDR3 is CSVRDYQETQYF. CDR3 nucleotide sequence: TGCAGCGTTCGGGACTACCAAGAGACCCAGTACTTC.

The chain links TRBV5-6 to TRBJ1-5, with D possibly matching TRBD1 (6 bases). Per the germline V gene, CDR1 is SGHDT and CDR2 is YYEEEE. V was clipped by 4 bases and J by 2 bases, with 13 bases between them. The CDR3 is 15 residues long. This chain's CDR3 is CASSTQGWGNQPQHF. The CDR3, as DNA: TGTGCCAGCAGCACACAGGGTTGGGGCAATCAGCCCCAGCATTTT. Supplemented by reference TRBV5-6 and TRBJ1-5, the full variable domain reads DAGVTQSPTHLIKTRGQQVTLRCSPKSGHDTVSWYQQALGQGPQFIFQYYEEEERQRGNFPDRFSGHQFPNYSSELNVNALLLGDSALYLCASSTQGWGNQPQHFGDGTRLSIL.

The CDR3 spells CASSRLAGAYEQYF. CDR3 DNA: TGTGCCAGCAGCAGACTAGCGGGGGCCTACGAGCAGTACTTC. The rearrangement joins TRBV6-1 to TRBJ2-7, with 12 positions matching TRBD2. Germline CDR1 reads MNHNS; CDR2 reads SASEGT. The CDR3 length is 14 residues. The V segment lost 6 bases and the J segment 2 bases; nucleotides outside the gene matches: 2.

This sequence joins TRBV11-2 and TRBJ2-3; TRBD1 matches 8 bases. The trim removed 4 bases at V and 1 base at J, leaving 7 bases unmatched. In germline, CDR1 is SGHAT, CDR2 FQNNGV. CDR3 length equals 16 residues. CDR3 sequence reads: CASSSGQGIGTDTQYF. The CDR3 coding sequence is TGTGCCAGCAGCTCAGGACAGGGTATCGGCACAGATACGCAGTATTTT.

This chain joins TRBV2 and TRBJ1-3, with 8 bases lining up with TRBD1. Germline V lookup: CDR1 SNHLY, CDR2 FYNNEI. CDR3 length: 14 residues. After removal of 4 bases from V and 5 bases from J, the junction contained 4 bases not matched to a gene. The CDR3 DNA reads as TGTGCCAGCAGTGGGACAGGGCGAAGAAACACCATATATTTT. Protein sequence: CASSGTGRRNTIYF.

This clone was found a few times. The chain combines TRBV30 with TRBJ1-6; D remains unclear. V lost 4 bases to trimming and J lost 6 bases, with 16 bases between them. Germline V CDR1 and CDR2: GTSNPN, SVGIG (reference sequence). The CDR3 extends over 15 amino acids. The CDR3 DNA is TGTGCCTGGACCACCCTTTCAGGCATTAATTCACCCCTCCACTTT. It specifies CAWTTLSGINSPLHF.

The V and J genes are TRBV2 and TRBJ1-1; D is ambiguous. V lost 2 bases to trimming and J lost 1 base, with 11 bases between them. Per germline, CDR1 SNHLY and CDR2 FYNNEI. This CDR3 contains 15 residues. CDR3 coding DNA: TGTGCCAGCAGTGAATCAAGGGCGGGGAACACTGAAGCTTTCTTT. Its protein is CASSESRAGNTEAFF.

The genes are TRBV4-1 and TRBJ1-2; the D is unclear. CDR3 size: 16 residues. V shed 4 bases and J shed 8 bases, with 23 bases lying between them. Germline V gene sequence: CDR1 MGHRA, CDR2 YSYEKL. The CDR3, as DNA: TGCGCCAGCAGCCCCTACGCCCAGGTTCACCCGGGGGGCTACACCTTC. Its protein product is CASSPYAQVHPGGYTF.

In this sample, this clone turned up once. The chain employs TRBV7-9 and TRBJ1-2, with D possibly being TRBD1 (5 bases). Trimming left V 5 bases short and J 10 bases short, with 17 bases between. The CDR3 length is 13 residues. Germline-derived CDR1 and CDR2 are SEHNR and FQNEAQ (reference sequence). Written as DNA, the CDR3 is TGTGCCAGCAGCCCACAGGTTAAGAATGACTACACCTTC. This translates into CASSPQVKNDYTF.

This clone was counted a few times. The J gene is TRBJ1-6, the V gene TRBV30; 7 nucleotides align to TRBD1. V trimming: 4 bases; J trimming: 1 base; junction bases outside the gene matches: 10. CDR1 is GTSNPN, CDR2 SVGIG, per germline (reference sequence). The CDR3 extends over 17 amino acids. DNA for the CDR3: TGTGCCTGGATCCAGGGGGGCGCAGGGTCCTATAATTCACCCCTCCACTTT. This encodes CAWIQGGAGSYNSPLHF.

The chain joins TRBV27 to TRBJ1-2; no definite D call. Germline CDR1 reads MNHEY; CDR2 reads SMNVEV (reference sequence). The germline V and J ends were trimmed by 7 bases and 5 bases, with 14 bases remaining between them. This CDR3 spans 13 amino acids. The CDR3 here is CASTPGGPYGYTF. The DNA of the CDR3 is TGTGCCAGCACCCCGGGAGGCCCATATGGCTACACCTTC.

The rearrangement links TRBV7-9 to TRBJ2-7; tentatively, D is TRBD2 (5 bases). The CDR3 sequence is 15 residues long. V was pared by 0 bases and J by 2 bases, with 11 bases between. Germline V gene sequence: CDR1 SEHNR, CDR2 FQNEAQ (reference sequence). This CDR3 is CASSLASGKTYEQYF. DNA of the CDR3: TGTGCCAGCAGCTTAGCCTCCGGGAAAACCTACGAGCAGTACTTC.

This clone was seen more than once but under ten times. The CDR3 nucleotides are TGTGCCAGCTCACCGCAAGCGACAGCAGATAATTCACCCCTCCACTTT. Protein sequence: CASSPQATADNSPLHF. This chain uses TRBV18 with TRBJ1-6; perhaps TRBD1 as D (5 bases). Trimming cost V 3 bases and J 5 bases, with 14 bases left between them. The CDR3 is 16 amino acids. Germline V gives CDR1 KGHSH, CDR2 LQKENI. The whole variable domain, remainder taken from reference TRBV18 and TRBJ1-6, is NAGVMQNPRHLVRRRGQEARLRCSPMKGHSHVYWYRQLPEEGLKFMVYLQKENIIDESGMPKERFSAEFPKEGPSILRIQQVVRGDSAAYFCASSPQATADNSPLHFGNGTRLTVT.

This clone was seen more than once but under ten times. V usage is TRBV4-3 and J usage is TRBJ1-5, with D hard to call. The CDR3 loop spans 13 amino acids. Trimming took off 1 base at V and 7 bases at J, with 8 bases between the two ends. Germline CDR1 LGHNA, CDR2 YSLEER. CDR3 sequence: CASSQGRSQPQHF. The CDR3 DNA follows: TGCGCCAGCAGCCAAGGGCGGTCACAGCCCCAGCATTTT.

The rearrangement links TRBV6-5 to TRBJ1-2, with D uncertain. This CDR3 contains 14 residues. V dropped 0 bases and J dropped 10 bases, with 15 bases sitting between them. CDR1 MNHEY and CDR2 SVGAGI come from the germline V gene. The CDR3 loop reads CASSYSYEASSYTF. The CDR3 DNA is TGTGCCAGCAGTTACTCGTACGAGGCTAGTTCCTACACCTTC.

This chain links TRBV7-6 with TRBJ1-2, with a possible D match to TRBD1 (6 bases). Germline loops: CDR1 SGHVS, CDR2 FNYEAQ. This CDR3 contains 15 residues. The germline V and J ends were trimmed by 8 bases and 4 bases, with 20 bases remaining between them. CDR3 coding DNA: TGTGCCAGCGGGCCTGGGGGGGGCGCCAGCTATGGCTACACCTTC. Encoded protein: CASGPGGGASYGYTF.

The genes are TRBV21-1 and TRBJ1-6. TRBV21-1 has pseudogene status. The CDR3 runs 18 residues. The CDR3 is CASSKCPFSSSYNSPLHF. CDR3 DNA: TGTGCCAGCAGCAAGTGTCCTTTCTCGAGCTCCTATAATTCACCCCTCCACTTT.

The gene calls are TRBV19 and TRBJ1-1; TRBD1 agrees at 10 bases. Losses at the gene ends were 10 bases for V and 4 bases for J; bases not matched to a gene: 9. Per the germline V gene, CDR1 is LNHDA and CDR2 is SQIVND (reference sequence). The CDR3 contains 14 residues. CDR3 sequence: CATVTGGKGTEAFF. The CDR3 DNA is TGTGCCACCGTGACAGGGGGCAAGGGCACTGAAGCTTTCTTT.

This chain uses TRBV27 with TRBJ2-7; TRBD1 matches 11 bases. The trim removed 5 bases at V and 2 bases at J, leaving 8 bases unmatched. Germline V gene data show CDR1 as MNHEY and CDR2 as SMNVEV (reference sequence). The CDR3 has 16 amino acids. CDR3 amino acids: CASSLGVGQGAYEQYF. As DNA, the CDR3 is TGTGCCAGCAGTCTGGGCGTGGGACAGGGGGCCTACGAGCAGTACTTC.